Listed below are T cell receptor beta chains from one sample, sequenced in a study of blood T cell repertoires in COVID-19. Sequencing used immunoSEQ multiplex PCR; TCRdb keeps in-frame clones, though not all of them. Of about 140,000 clones listed, roughly 81% are singletons. Sequencing was carried out using PBMCs or T cells enriched from blood (not recorded which). The receptor source for this set is a woman in her forties or fifties with acute COVID-19. CDR3s include the opening cysteine and the closing phenylalanine or tryptophan.

V	J	CDR3
TRBV4-3	TRBJ1-5	CASSQDLRQGGQPQHF
TRBV7-9	TRBJ2-2	CASSRVSSPGELFF
TRBV5-4	TRBJ2-3	CASSPGTSGLGFTDTQYF
TRBV3-1/TRBV3-2	TRBJ2-1	CASSQDISGRGEQFF
TRBV27	TRBJ2-1	CASSGWAGGPDEQFF
TRBV5-8	TRBJ2-2	CASSLDRAARELFF
TRBV25-1	TRBJ1-2	CASSDDRSYGYTF
TRBV27	TRBJ2-7	CASSLGQGIYEQYF
TRBV5-8	TRBJ2-5	CASSKQGLETQYF
TRBV12-5	TRBJ2-1	CASGLGGTSGAFTRSYNEQFF
TRBV28	TRBJ1-1	CASKVPRGTEAFF
TRBV19	TRBJ1-2	CASSIATENYGYTF
TRBV10-3	TRBJ2-7	CAIGRAPISYEQYF
TRBV6-2/TRBV6-3	TRBJ2-7	CASSVGTSGKLLYEQYF
TRBV3-1/TRBV3-2	TRBJ2-7	CASSQTESNYEQYF
TRBV7-2	TRBJ1-1	CASSFGEEGEAFF
TRBV7-2	TRBJ2-7	CASSLAGGGGNEQYF
TRBV4-3	TRBJ1-2	CASSQARTGFNYGYTF
TRBV18	TRBJ2-7	CASSPRDRTYEQYF
TRBV19	TRBJ1-4	CASSMDGFGSVATNEKLFF
TRBV24-1	TRBJ2-5	CATSDSRQAGETQYF
TRBV6-5	TRBJ2-5	CASSQILAGRETQYF